The rows below give T cell receptor beta chains drawn from one sample of a study of beta chain features in type 1 diabetes. The assay was immunoSEQ multiplex PCR, and TCRdb's table has in-frame clones only and misses some. The sample lists about half a million clones; 30% were seen once. The sequencing input was naive CD4+ T cells from blood. All receptors derive from a man between 18 and 35 years old in good health. The conserved cysteine and the conserved F or W are not part of the CDR3 here.

J gene: TRBJ2-3
V gene: TRBV7-9
CDR3 length: 10
CDR3 protein: ASSSAGDTQY

J gene: TRBJ2-5
V gene: TRBV5-6
CDR3 length: 12
CDR3 protein: ASSPVGRQETQY

J gene: TRBJ2-5
V gene: TRBV7-8
CDR3 length: 10
CDR3 protein: ASSPSAETQY

J gene: TRBJ2-1
V gene: TRBV15
CDR3 length: 15
CDR3 protein: ATSSVLPRTGRNEQF

J gene: TRBJ1-2
V gene: TRBV29-1
CDR3 length: 11
CDR3 protein: SVRGYSDYGYT

J gene: TRBJ2-7
V gene: TRBV4-2
CDR3 length: 13
CDR3 protein: ASSPVTGGVNEQY

J gene: TRBJ2-3
V gene: TRBV11-3
CDR3 length: 13
CDR3 protein: ASSFGQGATDTQY

J gene: TRBJ2-5
V gene: TRBV11-2
CDR3 length: 13
CDR3 protein: ASSPIRGQRETQY

J gene: TRBJ1-5
V gene: TRBV19
CDR3 length: 12
CDR3 protein: ASSILYSNQPQH

J gene: TRBJ1-1
V gene: TRBV6-1
CDR3 length: 13
CDR3 protein: ASTTSVRANTEAF

J gene: TRBJ2-1
V gene: TRBV9
CDR3 length: 12
CDR3 protein: ASSVVGESHEQF

J gene: TRBJ2-7
V gene: TRBV12-5
CDR3 length: 17
CDR3 protein: ASGFPSPTSGGGTYEQY

J gene: TRBJ2-1
V gene: TRBV29-1
CDR3 length: 16
CDR3 protein: SAPRREGRGGNYNEQF

J gene: TRBJ2-5
V gene: TRBV5-4
CDR3 length: 11
CDR3 protein: ASSLAVRETQY

J gene: TRBJ2-3
V gene: TRBV29-1
CDR3 length: 12
CDR3 protein: SVGGPGSTDTQY

J gene: TRBJ2-1
V gene: TRBV7-9
CDR3 length: 13
CDR3 protein: ASSFVGGSYNEQF

J gene: TRBJ2-7
V gene: TRBV7-2
CDR3 length: 12
CDR3 protein: ASSYIGRSYEQY

J gene: TRBJ2-5
V gene: TRBV18
CDR3 length: 13
CDR3 protein: ASSPWRDGQETQY